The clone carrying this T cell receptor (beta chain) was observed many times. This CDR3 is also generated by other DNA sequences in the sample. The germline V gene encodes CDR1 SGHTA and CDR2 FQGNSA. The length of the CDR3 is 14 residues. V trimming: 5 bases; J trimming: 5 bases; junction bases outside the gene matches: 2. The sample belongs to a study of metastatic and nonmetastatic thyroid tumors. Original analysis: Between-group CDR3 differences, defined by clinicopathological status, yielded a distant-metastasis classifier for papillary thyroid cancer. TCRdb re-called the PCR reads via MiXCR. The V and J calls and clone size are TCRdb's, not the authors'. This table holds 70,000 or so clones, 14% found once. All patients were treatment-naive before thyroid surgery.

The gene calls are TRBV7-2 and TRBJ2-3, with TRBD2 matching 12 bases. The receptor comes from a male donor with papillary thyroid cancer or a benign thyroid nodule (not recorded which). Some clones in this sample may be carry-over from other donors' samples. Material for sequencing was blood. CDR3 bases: TGTGCCAGCAGCCTGGGACTAGCGGGAGATACGCAGTATTTT. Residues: CASSLGLAGDTQYF. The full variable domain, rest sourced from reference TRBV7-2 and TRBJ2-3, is GAGVSQSPSNKVTEKGKDVELRCDPISGHTALYWYRQSLGQGLEFLIYFQGNSAPDKSGLPSDRFSAERTGGSVSTLTIQRTQQEDSAVYLCASSLGLAGDTQYFGPGTRLTVL.